This T cell receptor (beta chain) was found in a study of OX40 agonist ivuxolimab in advanced cancers. As for the study in general: Dose-escalation subjects each had hepatocellular carcinoma, melanoma, renal cell or head and neck cancer.

Any history of autoimmune disease or systemic immunosuppression disqualified patients. Study observations and caveats: There were, on average, more expanded clones in CD8+ T cells than in CD4+. Some patients who did not respond also had low normalized T-cell clonal expansion.

Using immunoSEQ multiplex PCR, the repertoire was profiled, and TCRdb retains in-frame clones only, with some absent. Among approximately 77,000 clones listed, about 82% were seen once. Germline CDR1 LGHNA, CDR2 YNFKEQ. The CDR3 is 16 residues long. V was clipped by 2 bases and J by 6 bases; unmatched bases: 7. For this clone: Its specificity is not known.

This TCR was recovered from an adult with an advanced solid tumor such as melanoma, head and neck, liver or kidney cancer. V usage is TRBV4-2 and J usage is TRBJ1-6, with 7 bases aligning to TRBD1. Source: CD4+ or CD8+ T cells sorted from blood, taken in a trial of the OX40 agonist ivuxolimab. CDR3 amino acids: CASSQQGGVPNSPLHF. The CDR3 DNA is TGTGCCAGCAGCCAACAGGGGGGAGTACCTAATTCACCCCTCCACTTT.